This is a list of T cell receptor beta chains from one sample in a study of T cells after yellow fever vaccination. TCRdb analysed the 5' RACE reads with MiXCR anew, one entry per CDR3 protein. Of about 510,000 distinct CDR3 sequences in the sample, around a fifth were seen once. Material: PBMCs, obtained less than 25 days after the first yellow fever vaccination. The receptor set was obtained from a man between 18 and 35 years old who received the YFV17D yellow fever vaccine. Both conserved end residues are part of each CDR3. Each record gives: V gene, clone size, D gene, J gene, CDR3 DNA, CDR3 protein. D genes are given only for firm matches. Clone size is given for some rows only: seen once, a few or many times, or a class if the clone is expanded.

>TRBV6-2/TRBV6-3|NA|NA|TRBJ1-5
TGTGCCAGCAGCCCTGACAGCTACGATCAGCCCCAGCATTTT
CASSPDSYDQPQHF
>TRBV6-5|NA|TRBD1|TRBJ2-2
TGTGCCAGCAGTTACCGGACAGGGAAGTTGACCGGGGAGCTGTTTTTT
CASSYRTGKLTGELFF
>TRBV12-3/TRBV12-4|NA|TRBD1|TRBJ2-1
TGTGCCAGCAGTTCAGGGACAGTCCTGAATGAGCAGTTCTTC
CASSSGTVLNEQFF
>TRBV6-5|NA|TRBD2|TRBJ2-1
TGTGCCAGCACTTACCGGGGTAGCGGGGGTAGGAATGAGCAGTTCTTC
CASTYRGSGGRNEQFF
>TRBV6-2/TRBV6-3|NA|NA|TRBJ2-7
TGTGCCAGCAGTTATGCAGGGTTGTACGAGCAGTACTTC
CASSYAGLYEQYF
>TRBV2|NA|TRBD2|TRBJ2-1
TGTGCCACATGCGGGGGGGCCGAATATGAGCAGTTCTTC
CATCGGAEYEQFF
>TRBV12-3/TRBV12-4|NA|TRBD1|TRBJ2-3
TGTGCCAGCTTCCGGGACAGAGGGACAGATACGCAGTATTTT
CASFRDRGTDTQYF
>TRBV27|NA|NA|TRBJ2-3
TGTGCCAGCAGTTTTGGGGGGGCCGTAGATACGCAGTATTTT
CASSFGGAVDTQYF
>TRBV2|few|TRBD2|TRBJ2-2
TGTGCCAGCCGTGGACTAGCTGGAACCGGGGAGCTGTTTTTT
CASRGLAGTGELFF
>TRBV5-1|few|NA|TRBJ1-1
TGCGCCAGCAGCTTGGATTGGATGGACGACGACACTGAAGCTTTCTTT
CASSLDWMDDDTEAFF
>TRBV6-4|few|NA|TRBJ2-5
TGTGCCAGCAGTGACTCCCTCGGGGAGACCCAGTACTTC
CASSDSLGETQYF
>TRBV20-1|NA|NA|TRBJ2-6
TGCAGTGCGACCGGGACGGTCCTTAGCTCTGGGGCCAACGTCCTGACTTTC
CSATGTVLSSGANVLTF
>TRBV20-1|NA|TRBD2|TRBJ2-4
TGCTGTGCTTTTAGGACTAGCGGGGCCACAGGGAACATTCAGTACTTC
CCAFRTSGATGNIQYF
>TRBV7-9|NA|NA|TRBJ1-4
TGTGCCAGCAGCCCTCTTCAGGGAAGTAATGAAAAACTGTTTTTT
CASSPLQGSNEKLFF
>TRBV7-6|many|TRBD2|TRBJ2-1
TGTGCCAGCAGCCCCGGAGTAGCGGGGGGGCGAGGCTACAATGAGCAGTTCTTC
CASSPGVAGGRGYNEQFF
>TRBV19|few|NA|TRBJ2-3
TGTGCCAGTAGTATCCAGGGGGGCTTCCCAGATACGCAGTATTTT
CASSIQGGFPDTQYF
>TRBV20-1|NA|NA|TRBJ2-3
TGCAGTGCTAGAGTACCACTGGAGCAGGGCGCTAGCACAGATACGCAGTATTTT
CSARVPLEQGASTDTQYF